The rows below give T cell receptor beta chains drawn from one sample of a study of blood T cell repertoires in COVID-19. This table comes from immunoSEQ multiplex PCR, and its TCRdb copy is limited to in-frame clones, with some not included. Of approximately 190,000 clones in the sample, roughly 80% were seen once. Input material: peripheral blood. The source of these receptors is a man aged 55-75 years with active or convalescent COVID-19. CDR3s include the opening cysteine and the closing phenylalanine or tryptophan. The order of the fields is J gene, clone size, V gene, D gene, CDR3 protein, CDR3 DNA. D genes are given only for firm matches. Not all rows give a size; the values are once, few, many and, for expanded clones, a class.

TRBJ1-5,-,TRBV6-5,-,CASTGRGGNQPQHF,TGTGCCAGCACAGGGAGGGGAGGCAATCAGCCCCAGCATTTT
TRBJ2-1,-,TRBV9,-,CASSLDWGPLNEQFF,TGTGCCAGCAGCTTAGACTGGGGCCCCCTCAATGAGCAGTTCTTC
TRBJ2-2,-,TRBV10-3,TRBD1,CAISLQGAGGELFF,TGTGCCATCAGTCTACAGGGGGCAGGCGGGGAGCTGTTTTTT
TRBJ1-1,-,TRBV7-3,-,CASSRTANTEAFF,TGTGCCAGCAGCAGGACAGCGAACACTGAAGCTTTCTTT
TRBJ2-2,-,TRBV9,TRBD2,CASSLAGGYAGELFF,TGTGCCAGCAGCCTAGCGGGAGGGTACGCCGGGGAGCTGTTTTTT
TRBJ1-1,-,TRBV20-1,-,CSAEAHTEAFF,TGCAGTGCCGAGGCGCACACTGAAGCTTTCTTT
TRBJ2-5,once,TRBV2,-,CASRGDSGRQETQYF,TGTGCCAGCAGAGGGGACTCTGGGAGGCAAGAGACCCAGTACTTC
TRBJ1-5,-,TRBV18,-,CASSPAGQYQPQHF,TGTGCCAGCTCACCCGCCGGTCAATATCAGCCCCAGCATTTT
TRBJ1-4,few,TRBV7-6,-,CASSLGQGLDEKLFF,TGTGCCAGCAGCTTAGGTCAGGGCTTGGATGAAAAACTGTTTTTT
TRBJ2-4,-,TRBV6-4,-,CASSEGESQNIQYF,TGTGCCAGCAGTGAAGGGGAATCGCAAAACATTCAGTACTTC
TRBJ2-2,few,TRBV5-3,TRBD1,CARSLGQGWAGELFF,TGTGCCAGAAGCTTGGGACAGGGCTGGGCCGGGGAGCTGTTTTTT